This TCR beta chain was recorded in a study of shared clonotypes between healthy human individuals. The overall study: Three men and a couple of women, aged 18 to 49, were donors. There were three CD4 naive, three CD4 memory, two CD8 naive and one CD8 memory plates per donor.

In germline, CDR1 is SGHTA, CDR2 FQGNSA. The CDR3 runs to 14 residues. Trimming left V 1 base short and J 9 bases short, with 10 bases between. Repertoires were generated with immunoSEQ multiplex PCR, while TCRdb's copy carries only in-frame clones and drops some. The sample holds some 2,100,000 clones, around 95% seen once. This clonotype was sampled from a man aged 18 to 29 in good health. The rearrangement joins TRBV7-2 to TRBJ1-6, with D unclear. Sequenced input: naive CD4+ T cells sorted from blood. Subset meaning: CD45RA+ positively selected. The CDR3 sequence is CASSLGRKPSPLHF. As DNA, the CDR3 is TGTGCCAGCAGCTTAGGCAGGAAACCTTCACCCCTCCACTTT.